This TCR beta chain was captured by sequencing in a study of CD8+ T cells in alopecia areata. The germline gives CDR1 LNHNV, CDR2 YYDKDF (reference sequence). The CDR3 spans 15 residues. V dropped 3 bases and J dropped 0 bases, with 11 bases sitting between them. This clone turned up a few times. After isolation, RNA underwent reverse transcription to generate cDNA as the sequencing template. Assay used: immunoSEQ multiplex PCR; TCRdb lists only in-frame clones, some missing. The sample consists of 200,000 to 250,000 clones, 50% to 60% of them appearing once. The J gene is TRBJ2-5, the V gene TRBV15; no firm D call. This clonotype originated in a human donor with alopecia areata. The sample was CD4+ T cells sorted from blood, taken at week 0. The CDR3 bases are TGTGCCACCAGCAGTTCAGTGGAGTACCAAGAGACCCAGTACTTC. Its translation: CATSSSVEYQETQYF. Based on the CDR3 plus reference TRBV15 and TRBJ2-5, the full variable domain is DAMVIQNPRYQVTQFGKPVTLSCSQTLNHNVMYWYQQKSSQAPKLLFHYYDKDFNNEADTPDNFQSRRPNTSFCFLDIRSPGLGDTAMYLCATSSSVEYQETQYFGPGTRLLVL.